This section outlines one T cell receptor beta chain sequence together with its context. Its antigen remains unknown. The protocol was immunoSEQ multiplex PCR, while the TCRdb copy is restricted to in-frame clones and leaves out a portion. The table lists 2 million to 2.5 million clones, 85% to 95% of them singletons. CDR1 SGHTA and CDR2 FQGNSA come from the germline V gene. The length of the CDR3 is 15 residues. Between the trimmed V and J ends, which lost 5 bases and 6 bases, there was a span of 17 bases. There were no recent acute infections or vaccinations among the donors, who were healthy HIV-negative adults. All the donors were Caucasian adults who lived in Nashville, Tennessee. The data are from a study of shared clonotypes between healthy human individuals. Study-level information: Contributing individuals were two females and three males aged 18 to 49. Findings and caveats of the study: Few donors limited the genetic and exposure-history diversity represented.

This sequence joins TRBV7-2 and TRBJ2-4; perhaps TRBD2 as D (6 bases). This receptor was obtained from a man younger than 35 in good health. Sequencing was done on a sample of naive CD4+ T cells sorted from blood. Indicated subset: CD45RA+ positively selected. The CDR3 nucleotides read TGTGCCAGCAGCCCAAGGGTCCTGGGAGGAAACATTCAGTACTTC. As protein: CASSPRVLGGNIQYF.